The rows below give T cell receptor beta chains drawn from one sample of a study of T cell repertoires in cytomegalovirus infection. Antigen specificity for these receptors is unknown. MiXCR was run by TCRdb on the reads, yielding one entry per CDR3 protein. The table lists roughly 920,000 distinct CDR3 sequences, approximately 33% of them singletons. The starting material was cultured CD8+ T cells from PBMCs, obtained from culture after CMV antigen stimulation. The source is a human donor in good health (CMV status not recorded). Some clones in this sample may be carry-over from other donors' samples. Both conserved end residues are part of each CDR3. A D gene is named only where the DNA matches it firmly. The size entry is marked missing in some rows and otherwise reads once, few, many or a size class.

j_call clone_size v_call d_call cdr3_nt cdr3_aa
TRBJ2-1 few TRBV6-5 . TGTGCCTCCCGCAGCCACAATGAGCAGTTCTTC CASRSHNEQFF
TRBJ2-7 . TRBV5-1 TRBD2 TGCGCCAGCAGCTTAACACCCGGCGGGAGCGAGCAGTACTTC CASSLTPGGSEQYF
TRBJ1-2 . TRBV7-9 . TGTGCCAGCAGCTTACGGTACATGGAGAACCGCTATGGCTACACCTTC CASSLRYMENRYGYTF
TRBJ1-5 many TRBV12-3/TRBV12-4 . TGTGCCAGCAGGGGGACCGTAGGTTGGCCCCAGCATTTT CASRGTVGWPQHF
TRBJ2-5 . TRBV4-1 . TGCGCCAGCAGCCCCTTAGACCGGGCCTTCTCCGAGACCCAGTACTTC CASSPLDRAFSETQYF
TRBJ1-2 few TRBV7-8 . TGTGCCAGCAGCTTAGCCCCGGGCTCCTCCAGGGGCTACACCTTC CASSLAPGSSRGYTF
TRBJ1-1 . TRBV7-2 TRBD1 TGTGCCAGCAGCATCGACAGGGGGGGGGACACTGAAGCTTTCTTT CASSIDRGGDTEAFF
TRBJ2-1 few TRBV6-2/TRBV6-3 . TGTGCCACATCGGGCCTTTACAATGAGCAGTTCTTC CATSGLYNEQFF
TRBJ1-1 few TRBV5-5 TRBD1 TGTGCCAGCAGCCCACGGGACAGCCGAACCACTGAAGCTTTCTTT CASSPRDSRTTEAFF
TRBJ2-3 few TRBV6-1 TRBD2 TGTGCCAGCAGTGAAGTGGCGGGGGGTCCTCCAGATACGCAGTATTTT CASSEVAGGPPDTQYF